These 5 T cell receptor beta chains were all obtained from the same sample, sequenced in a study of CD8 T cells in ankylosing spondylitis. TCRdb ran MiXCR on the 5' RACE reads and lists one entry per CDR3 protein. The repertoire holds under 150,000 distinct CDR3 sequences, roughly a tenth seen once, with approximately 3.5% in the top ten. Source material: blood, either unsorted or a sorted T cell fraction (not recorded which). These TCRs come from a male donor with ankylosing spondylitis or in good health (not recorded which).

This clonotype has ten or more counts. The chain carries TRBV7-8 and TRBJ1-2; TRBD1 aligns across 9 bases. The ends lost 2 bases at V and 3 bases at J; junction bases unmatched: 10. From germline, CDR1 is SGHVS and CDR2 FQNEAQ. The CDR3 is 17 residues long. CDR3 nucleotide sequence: TGTGCCAGCAGCTTACGGCCGTCGGGACAGGGCGACTATGGCTACACCTTC. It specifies CASSLRPSGQGDYGYTF.

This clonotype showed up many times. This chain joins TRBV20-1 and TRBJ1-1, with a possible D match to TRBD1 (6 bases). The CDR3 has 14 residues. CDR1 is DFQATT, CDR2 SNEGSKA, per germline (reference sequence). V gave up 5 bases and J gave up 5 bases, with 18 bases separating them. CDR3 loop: CSAGGGNRFTEAFF. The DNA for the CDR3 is TGCAGTGCTGGTGGGGGCAACCGGTTTACTGAAGCTTTCTTT.

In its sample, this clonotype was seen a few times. Here the CDR3 reads CASRVDLYSNQPQHF. Written as DNA, the CDR3 is TGTGCCAGCAGGGTAGATCTTTATAGCAATCAGCCCCAGCATTTT. The chain combines TRBV6-1 with TRBJ1-5, with D uncertain. V lost 6 bases to trimming and J lost 0 bases, with 12 bases between them. Germline CDR1 is MNHNS and CDR2 is SASEGT. The CDR3 sequence is 15 residues long.

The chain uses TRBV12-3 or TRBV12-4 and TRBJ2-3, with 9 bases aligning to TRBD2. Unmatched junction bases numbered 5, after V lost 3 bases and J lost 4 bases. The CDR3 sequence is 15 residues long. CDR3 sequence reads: CASSFGRTSADTQYF. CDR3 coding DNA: TGTGCCAGCAGTTTCGGCAGGACTAGCGCAGATACGCAGTATTTT.

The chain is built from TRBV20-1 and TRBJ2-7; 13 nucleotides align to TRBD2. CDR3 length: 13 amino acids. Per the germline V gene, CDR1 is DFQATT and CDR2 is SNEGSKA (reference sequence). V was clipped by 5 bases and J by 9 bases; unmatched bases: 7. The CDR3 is CSAATSGRWGQYF. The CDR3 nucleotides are TGCAGTGCTGCGACTAGCGGGAGGTGGGGGCAGTACTTC.